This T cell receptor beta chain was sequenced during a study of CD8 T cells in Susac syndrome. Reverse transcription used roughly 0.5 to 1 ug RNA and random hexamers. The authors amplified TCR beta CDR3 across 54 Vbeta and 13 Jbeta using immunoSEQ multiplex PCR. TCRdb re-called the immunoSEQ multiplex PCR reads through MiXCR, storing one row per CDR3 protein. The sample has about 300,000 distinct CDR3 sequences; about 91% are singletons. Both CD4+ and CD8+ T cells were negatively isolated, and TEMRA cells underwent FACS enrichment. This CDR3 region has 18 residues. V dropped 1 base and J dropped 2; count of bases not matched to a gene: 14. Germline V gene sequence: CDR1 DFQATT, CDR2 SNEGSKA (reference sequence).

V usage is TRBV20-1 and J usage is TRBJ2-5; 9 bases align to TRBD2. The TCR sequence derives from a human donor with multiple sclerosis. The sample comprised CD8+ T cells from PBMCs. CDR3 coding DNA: TGCAGTGCTAGAGGGACCCCGGGGGCTAGCGGGATTCAAGAGACCCAGTACTTC. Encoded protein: CSARGTPGASGIQETQYF.